This record concerns one T cell receptor beta chain sequence. Generated by immunoSEQ multiplex PCR, the TCRdb table keeps only in-frame clones and is missing some. The repertoire holds some 60,000 clones, with approximately 90% as singletons. Germline CDR1 SEHNR, CDR2 FQNEAQ (reference sequence). Losses at the gene ends were 2 bases for V and 7 bases for J; bases not matched to a gene: 13. CDR3 length equals 17 residues. This entry is derived from a study of T cell changes during pregnancy in multiple sclerosis. The source is a female donor in good health, enrolled as a control in a pregnancy study. This material consisted of peripheral blood, taken in the first trimester of pregnancy. The chain joins TRBV7-9 to TRBJ2-1; 8 bases line up with TRBD2. DNA for the CDR3: TGTGCCAGCAGCTTACTAAGCGGGAGTTTGTATGCGAATGAGCAGTTCTTC. It codes for CASSLLSGSLYANEQFF.